This TCR beta chain was obtained from a study of CD8 T cells in Susac syndrome. The CDR3 covers 16 residues. In germline, CDR1 is DFQATT, CDR2 SNEGSKA (reference sequence). The trim removed 2 bases at V and 5 bases at J, leaving 11 bases unmatched. Random hexamers primed reverse transcription of about 0.45 to 1 ug RNA. In TCRdb, the immunoSEQ multiplex PCR reads were re-called with MiXCR into one record per CDR3 protein. The sample shows around 140,000 distinct CDR3 sequences, 85% to 95% of them seen only once. Negative isolation was used for CD8+ and CD4+ T cells and FACS enrichment for TEMRA cells. This TCR came from a human donor with multiple sclerosis. Sequenced input: CD4+ T cells from PBMCs. This chain uses TRBV20-1 with TRBJ2-2, with 7 bases identical to TRBD2. CDR3 DNA sequence: TGCAGTGCTAGAAACCGAGGGGAGGGGAAAACCGGGGAGCTGTTTTTT. This gives the protein CSARNRGEGKTGELFF.